One and the same sample provided the 26 T cell receptor beta chains below, sequenced in a study of cytomegalovirus exposure and HLA in healthy donors. Primers for the PCR totalled 60 Vbeta and 13 Jbeta. The protocol was immunoSEQ multiplex PCR, while the TCRdb copy is restricted to in-frame clones and leaves out a portion. In the table there are 100,000 to 150,000 clones, under 20% of which are singletons. Sequencing used PBMCs. The receptors shown here come from a female donor in good health and CMV-seropositive.

The chain is built from TRBV5-5 and TRBJ1-1; TRBD1 matches at 7 bases. Losses at the gene ends were 4 bases for V and 3 bases for J; bases not matched to a gene: 6. The length of the CDR3 is 14 residues. CDR1 SGHKS and CDR2 YYEKEE come from the germline V gene (reference sequence). The CDR3 nucleotides are TGTGCCAGCAGCCCGAGGACAGGAGACACTGAAGCTTTCTTT. Translation: CASSPRTGDTEAFF.

The chain carries TRBV7-9 and TRBJ2-3; D is ambiguous. Germline assignment: CDR1 SEHNR and CDR2 FQNEAQ (reference sequence). Trimming stripped 5 bases from V and 5 bases from J, with 8 bases between. This CDR3 comprises 12 residues. Here the CDR3 reads CASSRLIDTQYF. The CDR3 DNA sequence: TGTGCCAGCAGCCGGTTGATAGATACGCAGTATTTT.

This clone has just a few counts. V and J are TRBV4-3 and TRBJ2-1, with D possibly TRBD1 on 7 matching bases. This CDR3 contains 15 residues. Trimming cost V 6 bases and J 0 bases, with 12 bases left between them. Germline V CDR1 and CDR2: LGHNA, YSLEER. The CDR3 region has the DNA TGCGCCAGCAGGCGGGACAGAGACTCCTACAATGAGCAGTTCTTC. It translates to CASRRDRDSYNEQFF.

The CDR3: CASTRGQPNTEAFF. CDR3 coding DNA: TGCGCCAGCACCCGGGGACAGCCTAACACTGAAGCTTTCTTT. The chain employs TRBV5-1 and TRBJ1-1, with 7 bases aligning to TRBD1. Germline V gene sequence: CDR1 SGHRS, CDR2 YFSETQ. This CDR3 region has 14 residues. V shed 6 bases and J 2 bases; nucleotides not matched to a gene: 7. Supplemented by reference TRBV5-1 and TRBJ1-1, the full variable domain reads KAGVTQTPRYLIKTRGQQVTLSCSPISGHRSVSWYQQTPGQGLQFLFEYFSETQRNKGNFPGRFSGRQFSNSRSEMNVSTLELGDSALYLCASTRGQPNTEAFFGQGTRLTVV.

This sequence joins TRBV7-2 and TRBJ1-4; D is uncertain. The V gene's germline CDR1 is SGHTA and CDR2 FQGNSA. V lost 1 base to trimming and J lost 5 bases, with 5 bases between them. The CDR3 covers 13 residues. DNA for the CDR3: TGTGCCAGCAGCTTAGGGCAGAATGAAAAACTGTTTTTT. This translates into CASSLGQNEKLFF.

The DNA of the CDR3 is TGTGCCAGCAGCATACAGGTCTCCGGGAACACCATATATTTT. Protein: CASSIQVSGNTIYF. The chain recombines TRBV5-4 with TRBJ1-3; tentative D call: TRBD1 (5 bases). The germline V gene encodes CDR1 SGHNT and CDR2 YYREEE (reference sequence). V was clipped by 4 bases and J by 7 bases, with 15 bases between them. The CDR3 totals 14 residues.

This clone was counted a few times. This sequence joins TRBV23-1 and TRBJ1-5, with TRBD1 identical over 10 bases. TRBV23-1 is assigned to the ORF class and has an uncertain function. CDR3 length equals 15 residues. J gave up 6 bases and V 3 bases, and 5 bases lay outside the gene matches. The CDR3 DNA reads TGCGCCAGCAGTCAGGGACAGGGGTGGGTTCAGCCCCAGCATTTT. As protein: CASSQGQGWVQPQHF.

CDR3 loop: CAIPGQGYTGELFF. CDR3 bases: TGTGCCATCCCGGGACAGGGGTACACCGGGGAGCTGTTTTTT. The chain combines TRBV10-3 with TRBJ2-2; 10 nucleotides align to TRBD1. The germline CDR1 and CDR2 sequences are ENHRY and SYGVKD. CDR3 length: 14 amino acids. V shed 8 bases and J 3 bases; nucleotides not matched to a gene: 3.

This clone was seen a few times. The rearrangement links TRBV29-1 to TRBJ2-5, with 8 nucleotides matching TRBD2. The trim removed 5 bases at V and 4 bases at J, leaving 18 bases unmatched. This CDR3 spans 17 amino acids. Germline values: CDR1 SQVTM, CDR2 ANQGSEA. CDR3 DNA: TGCAGCGTTTACCCCGAGCTAGCGCGGGAGGTTAGAGAGACCCAGTACTTC. This codes for CSVYPELAREVRETQYF. The full variable domain, completed using reference TRBV29-1 and TRBJ2-5, is SAVISQKPSRDICQRGTSLTIQCQVDSQVTMMFWYRQQPGQSLTLIATANQGSEATYESGFVIDKFPISRPNLTFSTLTVSNMSPEDSSIYLCSVYPELAREVRETQYFGPGTRLLVL.

This clone was seen more than once but under ten times. V is TRBV5-6 and J is TRBJ1-2, with a weak D call TRBD1 (6 bases). V was cut by 0 bases and J by 6 bases, with 18 bases left in between. The length of the CDR3 is 16 residues. CDR1 and CDR2 (germline): SGHDT, YYEEEE. CDR3 region: CASSLGIGRGSDGYTF. The CDR3 DNA reads as TGTGCCAGCAGCTTGGGAATCGGCAGGGGAAGCGATGGCTACACCTTC.

This sequence joins TRBV19 and TRBJ1-2; D is perhaps TRBD1 (6 bases). V was shortened by 2 bases and J by 0 bases, with 13 bases between the two germline ends. The CDR3 runs 16 residues. Germline values: CDR1 LNHDA, CDR2 SQIVND (reference sequence). Here the CDR3 reads CASSIFRDTTNYGYTF. The CDR3 DNA follows: TGTGCCAGTAGTATATTCCGGGACACCACTAACTATGGCTACACCTTC.

V usage is TRBV2 and J usage is TRBJ1-2, with TRBD1 matching 7 bases. V lost 7 bases and J lost 7; bases outside the gene matches: 12. The germline CDR1 and CDR2 sequences are SNHLY and FYNNEI. The CDR3 is 14 amino acids. CDR3 sequence (DNA): TGTGCCAGCACTTCGGAAGGGGGCGCCGGTGGCTACACCTTC. Translated: CASTSEGGAGGYTF. The full variable domain, with the rest looked up from reference TRBV2 and TRBJ1-2, is EPEVTQTPSHQVTQMGQEVILRCVPISNHLYFYWYRQILGQKVEFLVSFYNNEISEKSEIFDDQFSVERPDGSNFTLKIRSTKLEDSAMYFCASTSEGGAGGYTFGSGTRLTVV.

A few counts support this clone. The chain carries TRBV27 and TRBJ2-6; D may be TRBD2 (5 bases). Germline CDR1 is MNHEY and CDR2 is SMNVEV (reference sequence). V gave up 8 bases and J gave up 0 bases, with 11 bases separating them. This CDR3 is built from 15 residues. Written as DNA, the CDR3 is TGTGCCAGCGCGGCCGGGGTCTCTGGGGCCAACGTCCTGACTTTC. Translating gives CASAAGVSGANVLTF.

The CDR3 DNA reads as TGTGCCAGCAGCTCTGGACTAGCGGGCGCCGGGGGCTACGAGCAGTACTTC. Protein product: CASSSGLAGAGGYEQYF. The gene calls are TRBV5-4 and TRBJ2-7; 11 nucleotides line up with TRBD2. Losses at the gene ends were 3 bases for V and 3 bases for J; bases not matched to a gene: 11. CDR1 and CDR2 (germline): SGHNT, YYREEE (reference sequence). This CDR3 is built from 17 residues.

The chain links TRBV7-2 to TRBJ2-5, with TRBD2 identical over 9 bases. CDR1 SGHTA and CDR2 FQGNSA come from the germline V gene. CDR3 length equals 17 residues. Unmatched junction bases numbered 14, after V lost 4 bases and J lost 5 bases. CDR3 loop: CASSSRLVAGVGETQYF. CDR3 DNA: TGTGCCAGCAGCTCCCGATTGGTAGCGGGGGTAGGGGAGACCCAGTACTTC.

V and J are TRBV10-3 and TRBJ2-7, with D hard to call. In germline, CDR1 is ENHRY, CDR2 SYGVKD. This CDR3 region has 14 residues. V was clipped by 4 bases and J by 0 bases, with 10 bases between them. This chain's CDR3 is CAISGEASSYEQYF. CDR3 coding DNA: TGTGCCATCAGTGGAGAGGCCAGCTCCTACGAGCAGTACTTC.

The chain uses TRBV30 and TRBJ2-2; the D gene is possibly TRBD2 (7 bases). Germline lookup yields CDR1 GTSNPN and CDR2 SVGIG (reference sequence). This CDR3 has 17 residues. V lost 5 bases and J 4 bases, leaving 23 bases between the germline ends. The CDR3, as DNA: TGTGCCTGGTGGGGAGGGAGGGGGTGGATCGGCACCGGGGAGCTGTTTTTT. Residues: CAWWGGRGWIGTGELFF.

In this sample, this clone turned up a few times. The V call is TRBV28, the J call TRBJ1-4, with a weak D call TRBD1 (6 bases). The length of the CDR3 is 14 residues. CDR1 and CDR2 (germline): MDHEN, SYDVKM. V lost 6 bases, J lost 3 bases, and 11 bases lay in between. Here the CDR3 reads CASSRTDPNEKLFF. The CDR3 nucleotides are TGTGCCAGCAGCCGGACAGATCCTAATGAAAAACTGTTTTTT.

The chain employs TRBV29-1 and TRBJ1-3; TRBD1 matches at 7 bases. Germline V gene data show CDR1 as SQVTM and CDR2 as ANQGSEA. This CDR3 has 14 residues. V lost 7 bases, J lost 0 bases, and 6 bases stayed unmatched. CDR3 amino acids: CSAIGTASGNTIYF. Here the CDR3 DNA reads TGCAGCGCCATAGGGACAGCCTCTGGAAACACCATATATTTT.

The gene calls are TRBV6-5 and TRBJ2-1, with 9 nucleotides matching TRBD2. The CDR3 consists of 15 residues. CDR1 is MNHEY, CDR2 SVGAGI, per germline. V shed 6 bases, J shed 7 bases, and the junction held 10 bases outside the gene matches. The CDR3 DNA follows: TGTGCCAGCAGCCCTAGCGGGAATGGAGCTAATGAGCAGTTCTTC. Its translation: CASSPSGNGANEQFF.

Only a few counts were recorded for this clone. This sequence joins TRBV29-1 and TRBJ1-2, with 7 bases aligning to TRBD1. Looked up from germline, CDR1 is SQVTM and CDR2 is ANQGSEA. V lost 4 bases, J lost 4 bases, and 3 bases stayed unmatched. CDR3 length equals 12 residues. CDR3 DNA: TGCAGCGTTGTAACAGGGGCCTATGGCTACACCTTC. Amino acid sequence: CSVVTGAYGYTF.

This chain connects TRBV4-1 to TRBJ1-3; the match to TRBD1 covers 10 bases. Germline CDR1 and CDR2: MGHRA and YSYEKL. The CDR3 has 18 amino acids. J was trimmed by 0 bases and V by 4 bases; bases with no gene match: 9. The chain's CDR3 is CASSRAGTGVGSGNTIYF. The CDR3 DNA sequence: TGCGCCAGCAGCCGCGCCGGGACAGGGGTCGGCTCTGGAAACACCATATATTTT.

The chain joins TRBV5-4 to TRBJ1-6, with no clear D. The CDR3 has 14 residues. Trimming left V 0 bases short and J 6 bases short, with 7 bases between. The germline gives CDR1 SGHNT, CDR2 YYREEE (reference sequence). The CDR3, as DNA: TGTGCCAGCAGCTTGGTAGAGGGTAATTCACCCCTCCACTTT. It yields the protein CASSLVEGNSPLHF. Using reference TRBV5-4 and TRBJ1-6 for the parts outside the CDR3, the full variable domain is ETGVTQSPTHLIKTRGQQVTLRCSSQSGHNTVSWYQQALGQGPQFIFQYYREEENGRGNFPPRFSGLQFPNYSSELNVNALELDDSALYLCASSLVEGNSPLHFGNGTRLTVT.

This clone appeared a few times. This chain links TRBV2 with TRBJ1-5, with D unclear. Trimming pared 4 bases from V and 4 bases from J, leaving 14 bases between. This CDR3 is built from 15 residues. The germline gives CDR1 SNHLY, CDR2 FYNNEI. The CDR3 is CASSGADMWNQPQHF. The CDR3 coding sequence is TGTGCCAGCAGTGGAGCCGACATGTGGAATCAGCCCCAGCATTTT.

This sequence joins TRBV2 and TRBJ1-2; 9 nucleotides agree with TRBD1. V lost 6 bases to trimming and J lost 8 bases; unmatched junction nucleotides: 4. Germline values: CDR1 SNHLY, CDR2 FYNNEI. This CDR3 is 12 amino acids long. CDR3 in DNA: TGTGCCAGCAGGGGACAGGGCGGAGGCTACACCTTC. It encodes CASRGQGGGYTF.

This clone has just a few counts. This chain uses TRBV7-6 with TRBJ2-7, with 12 bases that match TRBD2. The germline gives CDR1 SGHVS, CDR2 FNYEAQ. After removal of 3 bases from V and 6 bases from J, the junction contained 6 bases not matched to a gene. The CDR3 has 15 residues. The CDR3 protein is CASSFLAGGLVEQYF. The CDR3 DNA sequence: TGTGCCAGCAGCTTTCTAGCGGGGGGGCTTGTCGAGCAGTACTTC.